This TCR beta chain originates from a study of response to subunit inactivated influenza vaccine. This clonotype was picked up a small number of times. MiXCR, applied by TCRdb to the RT-PCR reads, yields one record per CDR3 protein. This sample has fewer than 200,000 distinct CDR3 sequences, with about 9.3% found just once. This sequence originates from a man aged 50 to 60 who received an inactivated influenza vaccine. The sample consisted of non-naive T cells sorted from PBMCs, taken on the day of vaccination.

CDR3 DNA sequence: TGTGCCAGCAGCTTGGCGTATAGCGGTCGGGGATGGGTTGAGCAGTTCTTC. Translated, it gives CASSLAYSGRGWVEQFF. The chain couples TRBV5-4 to TRBJ2-1, with D possibly being TRBD2 (6 bases). The ends were cut back, 0 bases at V and 9 bases at J, with 22 bases in the middle. The germline V gene encodes CDR1 SGHNT and CDR2 YYREEE (reference sequence). CDR3 length: 17 residues.